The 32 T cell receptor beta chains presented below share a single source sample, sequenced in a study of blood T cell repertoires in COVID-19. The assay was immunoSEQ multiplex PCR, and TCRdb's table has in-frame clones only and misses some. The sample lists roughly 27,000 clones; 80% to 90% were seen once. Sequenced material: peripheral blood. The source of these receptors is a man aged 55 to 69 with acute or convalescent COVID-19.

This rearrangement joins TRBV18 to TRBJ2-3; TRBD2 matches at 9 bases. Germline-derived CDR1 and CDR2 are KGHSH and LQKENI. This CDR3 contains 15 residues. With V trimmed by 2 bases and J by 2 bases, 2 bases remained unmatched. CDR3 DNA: TGTGCCAGCTCACCAAGACTAGCGGACACAGATACGCAGTATTTT. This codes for CASSPRLADTDTQYF.

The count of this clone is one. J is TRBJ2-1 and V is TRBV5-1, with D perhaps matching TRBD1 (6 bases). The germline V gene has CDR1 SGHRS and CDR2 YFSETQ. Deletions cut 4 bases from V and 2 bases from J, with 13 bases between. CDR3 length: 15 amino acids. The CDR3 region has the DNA TGCGCCAGCAGCCCCGGCCAGGGGACCTACAATGAGCAGTTCTTC. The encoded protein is CASSPGQGTYNEQFF.

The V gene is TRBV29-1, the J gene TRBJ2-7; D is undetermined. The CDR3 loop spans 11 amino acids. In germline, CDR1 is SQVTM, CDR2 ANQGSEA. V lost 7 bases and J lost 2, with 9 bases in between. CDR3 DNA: TGCAGCGCCGCTCGGGCCTACGAGCAGTACTTC. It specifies CSAARAYEQYF.

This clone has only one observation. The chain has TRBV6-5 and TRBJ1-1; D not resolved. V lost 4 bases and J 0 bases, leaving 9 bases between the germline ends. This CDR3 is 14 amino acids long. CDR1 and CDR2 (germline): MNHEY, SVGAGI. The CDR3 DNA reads TGTGCCAGCAGTTTTCTGGAGGTGAACACTGAAGCTTTCTTT. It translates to CASSFLEVNTEAFF.

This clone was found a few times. This chain's CDR3 is CASSPPQGTGELFF. The CDR3 nucleotides are TGTGCCAGCAGTCCCCCACAGGGAACCGGGGAGCTGTTTTTT. The gene calls are TRBV6-5 and TRBJ2-2; possible D gene TRBD1, 6 bases. This CDR3 spans 14 amino acids. Looked up from germline, CDR1 is MNHEY and CDR2 is SVGAGI. V was pared by 5 bases and J by 5 bases, with 12 bases between.

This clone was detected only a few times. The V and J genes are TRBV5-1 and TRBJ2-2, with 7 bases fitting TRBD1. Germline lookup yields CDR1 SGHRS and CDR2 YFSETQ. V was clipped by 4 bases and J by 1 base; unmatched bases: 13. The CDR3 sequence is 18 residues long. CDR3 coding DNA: TGCGCCAGCAGCCAAAAATCGACAGGGAAGGGGAACACCGGGGAGCTGTTTTTT. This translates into CASSQKSTGKGNTGELFF.

The CDR3: CASRPQGPPETQYF. In DNA, the CDR3 is TGTGCAAGTCGCCCACAGGGACCTCCAGAGACCCAGTACTTC. V is TRBV12-2 and J is TRBJ2-5; TRBD1, the table's D call, lacks a check against the DNA. TRBV12-2 is noted as a pseudogene. The CDR3 consists of 14 residues.

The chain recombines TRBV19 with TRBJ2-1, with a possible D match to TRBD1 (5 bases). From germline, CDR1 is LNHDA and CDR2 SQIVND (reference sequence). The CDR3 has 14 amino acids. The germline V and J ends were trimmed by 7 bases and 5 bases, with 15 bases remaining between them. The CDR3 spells CASMGQGWDNEQFF. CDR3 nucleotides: TGTGCCAGTATGGGGCAGGGATGGGACAATGAGCAGTTCTTC.

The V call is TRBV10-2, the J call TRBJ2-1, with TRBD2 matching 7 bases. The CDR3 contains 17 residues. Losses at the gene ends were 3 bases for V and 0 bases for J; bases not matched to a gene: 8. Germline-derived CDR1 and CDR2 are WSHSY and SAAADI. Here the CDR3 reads CASSETASGSSYNEQFF. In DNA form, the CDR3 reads TGCGCCAGCAGTGAAACGGCTAGCGGTAGCTCCTACAATGAGCAGTTCTTC.

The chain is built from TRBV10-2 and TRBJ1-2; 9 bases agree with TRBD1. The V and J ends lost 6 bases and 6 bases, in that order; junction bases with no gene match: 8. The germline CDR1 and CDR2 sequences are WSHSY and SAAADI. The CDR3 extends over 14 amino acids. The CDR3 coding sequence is TGCGCCAGCAGCCCCGGGACAGGGAAAAATGGCTACACCTTC. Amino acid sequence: CASSPGTGKNGYTF.

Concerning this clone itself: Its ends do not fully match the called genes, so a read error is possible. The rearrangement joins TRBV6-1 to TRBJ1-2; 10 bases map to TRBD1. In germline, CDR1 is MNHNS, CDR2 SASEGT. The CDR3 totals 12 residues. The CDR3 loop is CASSEPGTGDYF. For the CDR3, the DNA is TGTGCCAGCAGTGAACCGGGGACAGGGGATTACTTC.

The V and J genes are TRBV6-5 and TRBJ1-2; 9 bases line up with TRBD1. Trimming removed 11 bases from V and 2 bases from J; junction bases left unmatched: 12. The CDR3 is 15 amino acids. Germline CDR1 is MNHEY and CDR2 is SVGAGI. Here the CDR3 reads CAGTRQGGLNYGYTF. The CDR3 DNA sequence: TGTGCCGGAACAAGACAGGGGGGGCTAAACTATGGCTACACCTTC.

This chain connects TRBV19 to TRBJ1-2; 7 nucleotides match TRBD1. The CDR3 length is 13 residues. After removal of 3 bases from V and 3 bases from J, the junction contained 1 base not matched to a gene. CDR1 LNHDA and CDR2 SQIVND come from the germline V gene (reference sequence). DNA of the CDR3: TGTGCCAGTAGTATCCAGGGGGACTATGGCTACACCTTC. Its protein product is CASSIQGDYGYTF.

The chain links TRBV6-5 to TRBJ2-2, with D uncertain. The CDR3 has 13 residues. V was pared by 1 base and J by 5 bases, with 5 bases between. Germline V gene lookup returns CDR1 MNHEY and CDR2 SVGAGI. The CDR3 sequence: CASSYLSTGELFF. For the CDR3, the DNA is TGTGCCAGCAGTTACTTGAGTACCGGGGAGCTGTTTTTT.

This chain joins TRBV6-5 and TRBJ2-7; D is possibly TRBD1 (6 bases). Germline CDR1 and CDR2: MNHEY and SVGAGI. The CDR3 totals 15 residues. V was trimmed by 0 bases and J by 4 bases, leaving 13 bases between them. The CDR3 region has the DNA TGTGCCAGCAGTTACTCGAGAAAGGGGGTTTACGAGCAGTACTTC. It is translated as CASSYSRKGVYEQYF.

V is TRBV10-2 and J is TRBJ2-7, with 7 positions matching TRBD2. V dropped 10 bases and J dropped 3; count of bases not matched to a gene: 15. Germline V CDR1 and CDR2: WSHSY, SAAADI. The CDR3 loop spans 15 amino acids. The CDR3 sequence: CATLGGRGLRYEQYF. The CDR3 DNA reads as TGCGCCACACTGGGAGGGCGGGGGTTACGCTACGAGCAGTACTTC.

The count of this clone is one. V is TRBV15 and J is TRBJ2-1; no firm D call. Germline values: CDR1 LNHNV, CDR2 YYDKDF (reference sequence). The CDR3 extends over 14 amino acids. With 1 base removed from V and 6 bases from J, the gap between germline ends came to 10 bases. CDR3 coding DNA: TGTGCCACCAGCAGAGTCTACGATCCCAATGAGCAGTTCTTC. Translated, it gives CATSRVYDPNEQFF.

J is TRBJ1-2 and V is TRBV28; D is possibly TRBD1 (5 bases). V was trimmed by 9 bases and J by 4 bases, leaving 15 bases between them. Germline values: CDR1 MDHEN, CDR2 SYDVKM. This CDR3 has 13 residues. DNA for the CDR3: TGTGCCAGTACGACAGATCCCATCTATGGCTACACCTTC. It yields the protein CASTTDPIYGYTF.

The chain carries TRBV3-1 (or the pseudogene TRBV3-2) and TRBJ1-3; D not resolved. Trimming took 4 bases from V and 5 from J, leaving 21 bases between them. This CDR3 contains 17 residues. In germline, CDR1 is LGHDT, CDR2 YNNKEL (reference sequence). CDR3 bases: TGTGCCAGCAGCCTTATGGCTCCCATTTACACACGAAACACCATATATTTT. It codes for CASSLMAPIYTRNTIYF.

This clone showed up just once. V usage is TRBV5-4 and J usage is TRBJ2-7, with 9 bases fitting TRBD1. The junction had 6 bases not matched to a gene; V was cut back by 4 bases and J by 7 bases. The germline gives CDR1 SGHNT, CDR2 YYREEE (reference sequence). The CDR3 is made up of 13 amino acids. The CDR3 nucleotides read TGTGCCAGCAGCACTGGGACAGGGAGGGAGCAGTACTTC. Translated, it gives CASSTGTGREQYF. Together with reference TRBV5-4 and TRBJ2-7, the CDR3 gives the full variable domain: ETGVTQSPTHLIKTRGQQVTLRCSSQSGHNTVSWYQQALGQGPQFIFQYYREEENGRGNFPPRFSGLQFPNYSSELNVNALELDDSALYLCASSTGTGREQYFGPGTRLTVT.

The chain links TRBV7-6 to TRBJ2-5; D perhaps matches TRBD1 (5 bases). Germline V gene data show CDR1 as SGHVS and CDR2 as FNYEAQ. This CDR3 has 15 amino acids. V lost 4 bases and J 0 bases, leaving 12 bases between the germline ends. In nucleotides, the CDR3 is TGTGCCAGCAGCTCCTACCAAGGGGACCAAGAGACCCAGTACTTC. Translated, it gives CASSSYQGDQETQYF.

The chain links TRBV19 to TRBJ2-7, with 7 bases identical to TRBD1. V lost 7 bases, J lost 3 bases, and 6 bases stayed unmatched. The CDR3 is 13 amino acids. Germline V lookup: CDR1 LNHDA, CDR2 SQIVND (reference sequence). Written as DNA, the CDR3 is TGTGCCAGTAAGGCACGGGACAGCTACGAGCAGTACTTC. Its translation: CASKARDSYEQYF. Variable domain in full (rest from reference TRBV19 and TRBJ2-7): DGGITQSPKYLFRKEGQNVTLSCEQNLNHDAMYWYRQDPGQGLRLIYYSQIVNDFQKGDIAEGYSVSREKKESFPLTVTSAQKNPTAFYLCASKARDSYEQYFGPGTRLTVT.

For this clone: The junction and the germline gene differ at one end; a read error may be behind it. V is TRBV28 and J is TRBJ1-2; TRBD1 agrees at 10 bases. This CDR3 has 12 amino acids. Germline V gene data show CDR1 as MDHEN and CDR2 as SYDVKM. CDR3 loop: CASSQGGQGYYF. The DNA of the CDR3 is TGTGCCAGCAGCCAAGGGGGACAGGGGTACTATTTC.

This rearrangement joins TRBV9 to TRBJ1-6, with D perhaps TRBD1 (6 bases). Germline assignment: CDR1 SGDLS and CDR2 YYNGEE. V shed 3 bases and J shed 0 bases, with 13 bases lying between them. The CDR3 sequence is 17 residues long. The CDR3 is CASSARGGASYNSPLHF. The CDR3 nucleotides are TGTGCCAGCAGCGCCCGAGGGGGGGCCTCCTATAATTCACCCCTCCACTTT.

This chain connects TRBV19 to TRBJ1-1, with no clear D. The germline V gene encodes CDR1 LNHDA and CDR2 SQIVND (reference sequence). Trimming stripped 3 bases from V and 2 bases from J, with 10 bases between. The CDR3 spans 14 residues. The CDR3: CASSIPQFNTEAFF. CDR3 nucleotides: TGTGCCAGTAGTATCCCACAGTTTAACACTGAAGCTTTCTTT. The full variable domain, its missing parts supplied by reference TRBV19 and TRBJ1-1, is DGGITQSPKYLFRKEGQNVTLSCEQNLNHDAMYWYRQDPGQGLRLIYYSQIVNDFQKGDIAEGYSVSREKKESFPLTVTSAQKNPTAFYLCASSIPQFNTEAFFGQGTRLTVV.

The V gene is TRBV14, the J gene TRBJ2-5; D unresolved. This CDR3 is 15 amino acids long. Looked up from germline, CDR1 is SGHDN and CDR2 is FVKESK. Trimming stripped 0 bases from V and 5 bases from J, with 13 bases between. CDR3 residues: CASSQDLSYYETQYF. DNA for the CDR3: TGTGCCAGCAGCCAAGATCTCTCCTACTATGAGACCCAGTACTTC. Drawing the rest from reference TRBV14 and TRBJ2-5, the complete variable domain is EAGVTQFPSHSVIEKGQTVTLRCDPISGHDNLYWYRRVMGKEIKFLLHFVKESKQDESGMPNNRFLAERTGGTYSTLKVQPAELEDSGVYFCASSQDLSYYETQYFGPGTRLLVL.

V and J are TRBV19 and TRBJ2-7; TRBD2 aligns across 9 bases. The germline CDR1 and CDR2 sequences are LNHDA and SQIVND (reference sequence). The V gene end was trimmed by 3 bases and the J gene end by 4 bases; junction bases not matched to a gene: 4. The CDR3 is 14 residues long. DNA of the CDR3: TGTGCCAGTAGTATGACTAGCGGAGAATACGAGCAGTACTTC. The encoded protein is CASSMTSGEYEQYF.

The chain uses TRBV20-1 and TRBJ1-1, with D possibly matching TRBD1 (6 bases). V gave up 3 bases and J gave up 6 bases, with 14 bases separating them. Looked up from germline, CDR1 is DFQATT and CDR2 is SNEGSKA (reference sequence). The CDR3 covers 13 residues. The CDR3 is CSASGGWGPEAFF. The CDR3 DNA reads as TGCAGTGCTAGTGGAGGTTGGGGGCCTGAAGCTTTCTTT.

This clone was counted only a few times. The CDR3 reads CATSDLGYGGGPGQFF. The CDR3 DNA reads TGTGCCACCAGTGATTTAGGTTATGGGGGAGGGCCCGGGCAGTTCTTC. The gene calls are TRBV24-1 and TRBJ2-1; 7 bases map to TRBD2. Trimming at V came to 1 base and at J to 12 bases, leaving 14 bases not matched to a gene. The CDR3 runs to 16 residues. Germline-derived CDR1 and CDR2 are KGHDR and SFDVKD.

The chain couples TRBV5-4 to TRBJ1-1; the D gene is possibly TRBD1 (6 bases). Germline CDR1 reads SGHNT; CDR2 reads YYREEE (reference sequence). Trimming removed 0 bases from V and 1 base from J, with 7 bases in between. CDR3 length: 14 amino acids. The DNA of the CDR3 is TGTGCCAGCAGCTTGGAGGGACAGAACACTGAAGCTTTCTTT. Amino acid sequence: CASSLEGQNTEAFF.

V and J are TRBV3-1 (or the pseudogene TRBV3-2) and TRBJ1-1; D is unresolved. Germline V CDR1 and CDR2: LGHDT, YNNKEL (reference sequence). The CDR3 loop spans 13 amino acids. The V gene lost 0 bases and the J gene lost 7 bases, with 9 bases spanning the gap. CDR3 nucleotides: TGTGCCAGCAGCCAAGACAACAGTCGTGAAGCTTTCTTT. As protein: CASSQDNSREAFF.

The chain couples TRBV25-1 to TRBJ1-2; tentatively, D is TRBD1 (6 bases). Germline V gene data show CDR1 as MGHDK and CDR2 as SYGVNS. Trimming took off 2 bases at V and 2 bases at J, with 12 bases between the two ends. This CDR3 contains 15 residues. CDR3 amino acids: CASSERSTGNYGYTF. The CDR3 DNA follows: TGTGCCAGCAGTGAACGCTCCACAGGGAACTATGGCTACACCTTC.